This T cell receptor (beta chain) was documented in a study of early T cells in non-severe SARS-CoV-2 infection. General study results and limits: Sequences matched to VDJdb favored anti-spike CD8 responses, while private and CD4 specificities were missed.

The CDR3 sequence is 12 residues long. CDR1 is SGHTA, CDR2 FQGNSA, per germline. V was pared by 1 base and J by 4 bases, with 3 bases between. MiXCR, applied by TCRdb to the 5' RACE reads, yields one record per CDR3 protein. Of 65,000 to 85,000 distinct CDR3 sequences in the sample, roughly 13% were seen once. In its sample, this clonotype was seen a few times. Its antigen is not known. The TCR comes from an adult who was a healthcare worker with PCR-confirmed SARS-CoV-2 infection or an uninfected control (not recorded which). The genes are TRBV7-2 and TRBJ2-3; D gene uncertain. The sample consisted of whole blood. The CDR3 loop reads CASSLVADTQYF. The CDR3, as DNA: TGTGCCAGCAGCTTAGTGGCAGATACGCAGTATTTT.